These 8 T cell receptor beta chains originate from one sample sequenced in a study of OX40 agonist ivuxolimab in advanced cancers. The assay was immunoSEQ multiplex PCR, and TCRdb's table has in-frame clones only and misses some. Of over 40,000 clones listed, over 80% are singletons. The sequencing used CD4+ or CD8+ T cells sorted from blood, collected in a trial of the OX40 agonist ivuxolimab. The source is an adult with an advanced solid tumor such as melanoma, head and neck, liver or kidney cancer.

The V call is TRBV25-1, the J call TRBJ1-1, with a possible D match to TRBD1 (6 bases). The CDR3 spans 13 residues. Deletions cut 5 bases from V and 1 base from J, with 8 bases between. Germline V gives CDR1 MGHDK, CDR2 SYGVNS. CDR3 DNA sequence: TGTGCCAGCAGTAAGGACAGGAACACTGAAGCTTTCTTT. It codes for CASSKDRNTEAFF. The variable domain in full, with the rest retrieved from reference TRBV25-1 and TRBJ1-1, is EADIYQTPRYLVIGTGKKITLECSQTMGHDKMYWYQQDPGMELHLIHYSYGVNSTEKGDLSSESTVSRIRTEHFPLTLESARPSHTSQYLCASSKDRNTEAFFGQGTRLTVV.

This clone has just one count. This chain connects TRBV5-1 to TRBJ1-5, with D uncertain. The CDR3 runs 15 residues. Germline V gene data show CDR1 as SGHRS and CDR2 as YFSETQ. V was cut by 0 bases and J by 0 bases, with 7 bases left in between. CDR3 amino acids: CASSLDGVSNQPQHF. The CDR3 DNA sequence: TGCGCCAGCAGCTTGGATGGGGTTAGCAATCAGCCCCAGCATTTT.

The chain has TRBV21-1 and TRBJ2-1; the D call in the table, TRBD1, was not verified against the DNA. TRBV21-1 is a pseudogene. The CDR3 covers 17 residues. The CDR3 DNA reads TGTGCCAGCAGGCCCGACCCCTCAACACAGGGGAACAATGAGCAGTTCTTC. Its translation is CASRPDPSTQGNNEQFF.

This rearrangement joins TRBV9 to TRBJ1-1, with no clear D. V lost 1 base to trimming and J lost 0 bases, with 7 bases between them. Germline V gene sequence: CDR1 SGDLS, CDR2 YYNGEE. The CDR3 length is 14 residues. The CDR3 region is CASSVSGMNTEAFF. CDR3 DNA sequence: TGTGCCAGCAGCGTATCGGGCATGAACACTGAAGCTTTCTTT.

V is TRBV18 and J is TRBJ2-1, with D unresolved. Per germline, CDR1 KGHSH and CDR2 LQKENI. The CDR3 has 14 amino acids. The V gene lost 3 bases and the J gene lost 6 bases, with 12 bases spanning the gap. The CDR3 coding sequence is TGTGCCAGCTCACCCCAGGCGTCGTCCAATGAGCAGTTCTTC. It codes for CASSPQASSNEQFF.

V gene TRBV6-5 combines with J gene TRBJ1-1; 7 nucleotides align to TRBD1. CDR1 MNHEY and CDR2 SVGAGI come from the germline V gene. After removal of 0 bases from V and 10 bases from J, the junction contained 2 bases not matched to a gene. The CDR3 extends over 12 amino acids. CDR3 region: CASSYSTGVAFF. The CDR3 DNA is TGTGCCAGCAGTTACTCTACAGGGGTAGCTTTCTTT.

The rearrangement links TRBV10-3 to TRBJ1-3; D gene ambiguous. Deletions cut 9 bases from V and 0 bases from J, with 3 bases between. The CDR3 consists of 11 residues. CDR1 and CDR2 from the germline V gene are ENHRY and SYGVKD. CDR3 coding DNA: TGTGCCATGACCTCTGGAAACACCATATATTTT. This translates into CAMTSGNTIYF.

The rearrangement uses TRBV9 and TRBJ2-1, with 11 bases aligning to TRBD1. CDR1 and CDR2 from the germline V gene are SGDLS and YYNGEE. V lost 3 bases to trimming and J lost 5 bases; unmatched junction nucleotides: 4. The CDR3 is 15 amino acids. The CDR3 sequence is CASSEGQGANNEQFF. The CDR3 coding sequence is TGTGCCAGCAGCGAAGGACAGGGGGCGAACAATGAGCAGTTCTTC.